This T cell receptor (beta chain) was retrieved from a study of T-cell reconstitution after alpha-beta-depleted transplantation in children listed by TCRdb under 2016. Concerning the study at large: T-cell immune reconstitution after TCRalphabeta/CD19-depleted allogeneic hematopoietic cell transplantation in children was quantitatively tracked in the study by means of TCR repertoire profiling.

The library was prepared using PCR. TCRdb records Illumina HiSeq 2500 as the sequencer. TCR library preparation used molecular barcoding, with unique molecular identifiers applied to normalize quantification of the TCRbeta repertoire. The raw public reads went through TCRdb reprocessing: fastp at Q25, MiXCR clone calling, in-frame beta chains kept. Identical CDR3 protein sequences are pooled into one entry, listed with their most common genes and DNA. Recorded for this sample are some 200,000 distinct CDR3 sequences; about 8.7% of them occurred a single time. Clones ranked in the top ten supply 35% of the sample. According to the study, the label for this sample's treatment or condition signals: allogeneic hematopoietic cell transplantation with graft depleted of TCRalphabeta T cells and CD19 B cells. TCRalphabeta/CD19-depleted allogeneic hematopoietic cell grafts were given to the transplant recipients, all of whom were children.

This clonotype showed up many times. What antigen it recognizes has not been identified. The input lacks base qualities; no much larger clone sits a single base away. Summary of the overall study and its limitations: The apparently early recovery of alphabetaT-cell counts about two months after transplant reportedly depended on only several hundred rapidly expanded clones that came from non-depleted graft cells. In some patients, the high TCRbeta diversity seen at day 60 was put down to recipient T cells and intrathymic progenitors that had survived conditioning. Over subsequent months, a decline in hyperexpanded clone frequencies was noted, and after one year, T-cell counts and TCRbeta diversity were mostly ascribed to newly produced T cells.

The specimen comprised PBMCs, mostly from graft donor cells, sampled 360 days after TCRalphabeta/CD19-depleted stem cell transplant. This receptor was identified in a male patient aged 2 to 9 who had a stem cell transplant for acute myeloid leukemia, so the T cells may come from the graft donor.

The DNA is TGTGCCAGCAGCTTATTCCCCTTGGTTCGGGACAGGGGGCGCGGGAACACTGAAGCTTTCTTT. This sequence encodes CASSLFPLVRDRGRGNTEAFF. The chain employs TRBV7-2 and TRBJ1-1, with 12 middle bases fitting TRBD1. The CDR3, from cysteine to phenylalanine, totals 21 residues. Only the CDR3 DNA is retained, 63 bases long and in frame from the first base. In the germline V gene, CDR1 corresponds to SGHTA and CDR2 to FQGNSA. V has 2 bases trimmed and J has 1 base trimmed; junction bases matching no gene number 17.